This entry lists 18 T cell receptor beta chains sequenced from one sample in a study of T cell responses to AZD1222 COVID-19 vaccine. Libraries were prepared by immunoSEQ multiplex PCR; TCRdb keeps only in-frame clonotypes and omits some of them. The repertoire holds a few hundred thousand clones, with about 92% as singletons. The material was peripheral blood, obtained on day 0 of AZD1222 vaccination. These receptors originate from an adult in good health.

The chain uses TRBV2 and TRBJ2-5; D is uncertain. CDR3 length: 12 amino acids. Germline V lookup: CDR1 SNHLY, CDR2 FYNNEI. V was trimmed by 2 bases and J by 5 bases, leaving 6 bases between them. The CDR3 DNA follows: TGTGCCAGCAGTGAATACTTGGAGACCCAGTACTTC. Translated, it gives CASSEYLETQYF.

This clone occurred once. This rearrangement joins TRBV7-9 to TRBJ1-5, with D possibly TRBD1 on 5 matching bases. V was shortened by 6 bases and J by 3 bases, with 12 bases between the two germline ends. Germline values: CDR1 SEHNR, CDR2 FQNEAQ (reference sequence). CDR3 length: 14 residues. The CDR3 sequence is CASRSGADNQPQHF. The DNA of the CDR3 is TGTGCCAGCAGATCCGGGGCAGACAATCAGCCCCAGCATTTT.

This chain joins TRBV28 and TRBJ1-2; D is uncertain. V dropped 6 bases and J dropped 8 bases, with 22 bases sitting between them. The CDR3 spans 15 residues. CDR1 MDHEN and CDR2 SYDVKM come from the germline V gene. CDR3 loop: CASRFGGPEGAGYTF. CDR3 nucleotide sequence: TGTGCCAGCAGGTTCGGCGGGCCGGAGGGAGCCGGCTACACCTTC.

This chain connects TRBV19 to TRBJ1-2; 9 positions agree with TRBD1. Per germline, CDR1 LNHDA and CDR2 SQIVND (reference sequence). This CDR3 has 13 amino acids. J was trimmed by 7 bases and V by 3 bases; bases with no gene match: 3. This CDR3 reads CASSIGTGFGYTF. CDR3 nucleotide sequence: TGTGCCAGTAGTATCGGGACAGGGTTTGGCTACACCTTC.

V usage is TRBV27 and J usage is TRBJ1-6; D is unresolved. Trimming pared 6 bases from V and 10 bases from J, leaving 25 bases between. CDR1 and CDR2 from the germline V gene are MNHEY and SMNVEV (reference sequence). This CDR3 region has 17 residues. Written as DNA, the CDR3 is TGTGCCAGCAGGGAGTCGATCATTCGGGGATTGGCGTCACCCCTCCACTTT. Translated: CASRESIIRGLASPLHF.

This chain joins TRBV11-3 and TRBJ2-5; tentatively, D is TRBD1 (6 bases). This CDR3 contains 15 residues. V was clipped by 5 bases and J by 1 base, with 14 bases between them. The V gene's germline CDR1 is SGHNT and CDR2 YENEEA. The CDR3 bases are TGTGCCAGCAGCCCTGGTAGGGGGATCCAAGAGACCCAGTACTTC. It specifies CASSPGRGIQETQYF.

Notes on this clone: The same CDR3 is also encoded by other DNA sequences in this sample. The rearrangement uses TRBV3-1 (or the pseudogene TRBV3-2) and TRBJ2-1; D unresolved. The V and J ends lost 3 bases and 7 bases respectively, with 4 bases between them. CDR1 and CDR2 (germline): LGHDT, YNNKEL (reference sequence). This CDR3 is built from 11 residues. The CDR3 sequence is CASSQANEQFF. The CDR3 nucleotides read TGTGCCAGCAGCCAGGCGAATGAGCAGTTCTTC.

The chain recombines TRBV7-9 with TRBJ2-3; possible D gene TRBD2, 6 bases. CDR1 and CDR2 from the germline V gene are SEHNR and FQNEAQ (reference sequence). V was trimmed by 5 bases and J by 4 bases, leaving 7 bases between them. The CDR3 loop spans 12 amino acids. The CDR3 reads CASSQRADTQYF. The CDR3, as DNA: TGTGCCAGCAGCCAGCGGGCAGATACGCAGTATTTT.

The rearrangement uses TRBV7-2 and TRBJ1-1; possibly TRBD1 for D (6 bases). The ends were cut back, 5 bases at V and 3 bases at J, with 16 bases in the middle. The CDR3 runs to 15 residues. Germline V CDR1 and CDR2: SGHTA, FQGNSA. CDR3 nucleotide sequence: TGTGCCAGCAGCCCGCGGGCAGGGGAGGACACTGAAGCTTTCTTT. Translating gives CASSPRAGEDTEAFF.

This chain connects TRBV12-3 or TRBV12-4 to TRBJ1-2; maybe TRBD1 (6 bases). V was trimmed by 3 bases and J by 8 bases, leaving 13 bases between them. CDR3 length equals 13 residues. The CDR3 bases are TGTGCCAGCAGTTTGGAAGGGGGGCGAGGCTACACCTTC. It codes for CASSLEGGRGYTF.

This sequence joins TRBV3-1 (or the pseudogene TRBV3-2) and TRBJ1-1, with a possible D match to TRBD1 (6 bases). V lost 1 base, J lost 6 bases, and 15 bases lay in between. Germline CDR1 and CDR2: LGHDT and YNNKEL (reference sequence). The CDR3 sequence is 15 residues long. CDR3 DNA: TGTGCCAGCAGCCAAGGAACGGGGGGCGCGGCTGAAGCTTTCTTT. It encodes CASSQGTGGAAEAFF.

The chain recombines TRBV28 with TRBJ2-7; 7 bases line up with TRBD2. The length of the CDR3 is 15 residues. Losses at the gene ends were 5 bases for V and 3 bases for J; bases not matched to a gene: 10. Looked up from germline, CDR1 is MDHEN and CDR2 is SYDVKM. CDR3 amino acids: CASSPRGGKGYEQYF. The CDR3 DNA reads TGTGCCAGCAGTCCTCGGGGAGGGAAGGGCTACGAGCAGTACTTC.

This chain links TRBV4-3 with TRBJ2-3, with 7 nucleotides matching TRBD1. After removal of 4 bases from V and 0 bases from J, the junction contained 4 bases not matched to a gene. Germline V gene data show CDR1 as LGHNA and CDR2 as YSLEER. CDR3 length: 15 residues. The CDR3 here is CASSPGQASTDTQYF. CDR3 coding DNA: TGCGCCAGCAGCCCTGGACAGGCTAGCACAGATACGCAGTATTTT.

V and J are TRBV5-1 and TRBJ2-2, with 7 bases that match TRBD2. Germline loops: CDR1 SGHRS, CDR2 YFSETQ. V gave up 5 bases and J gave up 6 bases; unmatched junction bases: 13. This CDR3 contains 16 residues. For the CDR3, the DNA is TGCGCCAGCAGGATAGCCGGACTAGAGGACGCCGGGGAGCTGTTTTTT. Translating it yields CASRIAGLEDAGELFF.

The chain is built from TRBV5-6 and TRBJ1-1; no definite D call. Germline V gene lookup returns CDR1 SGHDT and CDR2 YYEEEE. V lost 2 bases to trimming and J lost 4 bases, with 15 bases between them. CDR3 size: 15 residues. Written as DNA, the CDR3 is TGTGCCAGCAGCTTAGGGTGGTCTCTTAGCACTGAAGCTTTCTTT. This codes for CASSLGWSLSTEAFF.

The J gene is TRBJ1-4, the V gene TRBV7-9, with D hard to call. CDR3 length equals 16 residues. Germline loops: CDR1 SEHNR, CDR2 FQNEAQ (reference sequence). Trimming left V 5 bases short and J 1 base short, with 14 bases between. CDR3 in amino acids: CASSLLGLVTNEKLFF. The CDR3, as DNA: TGTGCCAGCAGCCTTCTTGGATTGGTAACTAATGAAAAACTGTTTTTT.

CDR3 nucleotides: TGCGCCAGCAGCTTGACCCGGGAGAGAACTGAAGCTTTCTTT. Encoded protein: CASSLTRERTEAFF. J is TRBJ1-1 and V is TRBV5-1; D is uncertain. Trimming left V 1 base short and J 5 bases short, with 12 bases between. Germline V lookup: CDR1 SGHRS, CDR2 YFSETQ. This CDR3 has 14 amino acids.

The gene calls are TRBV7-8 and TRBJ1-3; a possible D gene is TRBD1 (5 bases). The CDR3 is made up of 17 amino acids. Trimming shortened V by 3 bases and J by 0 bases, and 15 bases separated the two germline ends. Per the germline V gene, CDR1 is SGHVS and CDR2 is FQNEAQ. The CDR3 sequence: CASSLGGSRNSGNTIYF. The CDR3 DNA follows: TGTGCCAGCAGCTTGGGGGGGAGTCGGAACTCTGGAAACACCATATATTTT.